This record looks at one T cell receptor (beta chain) sequence and its context. Method: immunoSEQ multiplex PCR; TCRdb's copy keeps in-frame clones and lacks some. The sample has about 20,000 clones, 73% seen once; the top ten hold roughly 17%. V dropped 5 bases and J dropped 0; count of bases not matched to a gene: 4. CDR1 is PRHDT, CDR2 FYEKMQ, per germline (reference sequence). The CDR3 has 16 residues. The sample is drawn from a study of intratumoral heterogeneity in liver cancer. About the study: Most patients were male, with a median age of about 69 years.

Early-stage hepatocellular carcinoma patients were treatment-naïve prior to resection. The chain links TRBV13 to TRBJ2-2, with 9 bases lining up with TRBD2. The sequencing here drew on tumor-adjacent normal tissue, taken before any cancer treatment. This sequence was found in a woman aged 70-85 years with hepatocellular carcinoma. The DNA of the CDR3 is TGTGCCAGCAGCCGACGACTAGCGGCGAACACCGGGGAGCTGTTTTTT. Its protein product is CASSRRLAANTGELFF. The complete variable domain, with remaining parts taken from reference TRBV13 and TRBJ2-2, reads AAGVIQSPRHLIKEKRETATLKCYPIPRHDTVYWYQQGPGQDPQFLISFYEKMQSDKGSIPDRFSAQQFSDYHSELNMSSLELGDSALYFCASSRRLAANTGELFFGEGSRLTVL.